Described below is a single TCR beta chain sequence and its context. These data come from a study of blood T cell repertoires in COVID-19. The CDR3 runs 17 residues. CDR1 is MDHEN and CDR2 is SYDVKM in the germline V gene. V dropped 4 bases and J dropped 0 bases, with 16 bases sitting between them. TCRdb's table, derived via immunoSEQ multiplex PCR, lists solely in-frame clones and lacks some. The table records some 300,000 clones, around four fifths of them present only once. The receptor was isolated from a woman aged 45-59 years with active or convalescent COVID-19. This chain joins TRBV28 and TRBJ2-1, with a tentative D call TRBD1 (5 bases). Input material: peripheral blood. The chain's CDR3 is CASSSPWRTSSYNEQFF. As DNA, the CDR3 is TGTGCCAGCAGTTCTCCCTGGCGGACAAGCTCCTACAATGAGCAGTTCTTC. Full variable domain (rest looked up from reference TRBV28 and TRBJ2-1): DVKVTQSSRYLVKRTGEKVFLECVQDMDHENMFWYRQDPGLGLRLIYFSYDVKMKEKGDIPEGYSVSREKKERFSLILESASTNQTSMYLCASSSPWRTSSYNEQFFGPGTRLTVL.